This T cell receptor beta chain was profiled in a study of early T cells in non-severe SARS-CoV-2 infection. Unique molecular identifiers tagged individual cDNA molecules. TCRdb analysed the 5' RACE reads with MiXCR anew, one entry per CDR3 protein. The sample has around 60,000 distinct CDR3 sequences, 10% to 12% seen once. There are a few counts of this clonotype. Its antigen is unidentified. Germline V lookup: CDR1 DFQATT, CDR2 SNEGSKA (reference sequence). This CDR3 comprises 13 residues. Trimming cost V 3 bases and J 2 bases, with 11 bases left between them. General study findings and limits: CD4 and private specificities were missed by VDJdb matching, which favored anti-spike CD8 responses.

The sample in question was whole blood, obtained at baseline. The receptor was isolated from an adult who was a healthcare worker with PCR-confirmed SARS-CoV-2 infection or an uninfected control (not recorded which). The rearrangement uses TRBV20-1 and TRBJ2-7; D is perhaps TRBD2 (6 bases). This CDR3 reads CSAREGAPYEQYF. The CDR3 DNA follows: TGCAGTGCTAGGGAGGGAGCACCCTACGAGCAGTACTTC.